This TCR beta chain was captured by sequencing in a study of cytomegalovirus exposure and HLA in healthy donors. Notes on this clone: Its target is not known.

This table comes from immunoSEQ multiplex PCR, and its TCRdb copy is limited to in-frame clones, with some not included. The data hold hundreds of thousands of clones, with over 80% observed a single time. The CDR3 is 14 amino acids. Losses at the gene ends were 3 bases for V and 2 bases for J; bases not matched to a gene: 2. Germline V CDR1 and CDR2: LNHDA, SQIVND (reference sequence). Study-wide results and caveats: One later analysis, an examination of the 120 validation repertoires, found that first-cohort TCR clusters tended to co-occur in them. A list of about 180 TCR beta chains associated with cytomegalovirus was given.

The sequencing sample was made of PBMCs. This chain uses TRBV19 with TRBJ2-3; 7 bases agree with TRBD1. This receptor was taken from a woman younger than 30 in good health and CMV-seronegative. This chain's CDR3 is CASSIGTVTDTQYF. In nucleotides, the CDR3 is TGTGCCAGTAGTATCGGGACAGTCACAGATACGCAGTATTTT.